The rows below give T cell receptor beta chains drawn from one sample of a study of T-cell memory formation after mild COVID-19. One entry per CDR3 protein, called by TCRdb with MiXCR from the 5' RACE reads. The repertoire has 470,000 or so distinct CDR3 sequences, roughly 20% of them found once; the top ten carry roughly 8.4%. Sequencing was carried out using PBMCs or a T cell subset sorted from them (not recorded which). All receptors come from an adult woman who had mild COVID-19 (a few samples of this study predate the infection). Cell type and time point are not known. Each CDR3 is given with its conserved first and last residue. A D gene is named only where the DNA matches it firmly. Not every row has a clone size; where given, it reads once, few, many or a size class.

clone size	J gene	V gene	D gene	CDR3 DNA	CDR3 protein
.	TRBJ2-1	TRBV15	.	TGTGCCACCAGCAGAGAGGGCGGGTACAATGAGCAGTTCTTC	CATSREGGYNEQFF
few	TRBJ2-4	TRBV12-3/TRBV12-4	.	TGTGCCAGCAGTTTAAGCCAGACCCTAAGCCAAAACATTCAGTACTTC	CASSLSQTLSQNIQYF
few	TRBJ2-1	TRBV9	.	TGTGCCAGCAGCCCCACGGGGGCGGATGAGCAGTTCTTC	CASSPTGADEQFF
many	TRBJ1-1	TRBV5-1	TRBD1	TGCGCCAGCAGCTGGACAGGGGAGAACACTGAAGCTTTCTTT	CASSWTGENTEAFF
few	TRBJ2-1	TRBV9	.	TGTGCCAGCAGCGCAGTCAGCGGGCCATACAATGAGCAGTTCTTC	CASSAVSGPYNEQFF
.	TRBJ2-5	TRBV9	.	TGTGCCAGCAGCGTAGGAGTGACTAACCAAGAGACCCAGTACTTC	CASSVGVTNQETQYF
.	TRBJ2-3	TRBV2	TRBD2	TGTGCCAGCAGTGCTAGCGGGACTCCAGATACGCAGTATTTT	CASSASGTPDTQYF
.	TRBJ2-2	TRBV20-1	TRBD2	TGCAGTGCTAGTGCTAGCGGGAGGAACACCGGGGAGCTGTTTTTT	CSASASGRNTGELFF
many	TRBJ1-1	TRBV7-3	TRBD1	TGTGCCAGCAGCTCCGGCGCAGGGGGTGGTACTGAAGCTTTCTTT	CASSSGAGGGTEAFF
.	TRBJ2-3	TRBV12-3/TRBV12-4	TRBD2	TGTGCCAGCAGTTTACGCGGGGGGGAGCGAGATACGCAGTATTTT	CASSLRGGERDTQYF
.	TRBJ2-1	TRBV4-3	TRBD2	TGCGCCAGCAGCCAAGATTACCGACTAGCGGGTTACAATGAGCAGTTCTTC	CASSQDYRLAGYNEQFF
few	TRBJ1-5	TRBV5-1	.	TGCGCCAGCAGCTTGGGACAGAACAATCAGCCCCAGCATTTT	CASSLGQNNQPQHF
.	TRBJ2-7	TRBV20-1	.	TGCAGTGCTACCCTGGACATCTCCTACGAGCAGTACTTC	CSATLDISYEQYF
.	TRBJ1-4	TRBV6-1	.	TGTGCCAGCAGTGTCTGGGGGGAGGGTGAAAAACTGTTTTTT	CASSVWGEGEKLFF
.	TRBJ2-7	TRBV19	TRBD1	TGTGCAGTCGGGACAGGGGGCTACGAGCAGTACTTC	CAVGTGGYEQYF
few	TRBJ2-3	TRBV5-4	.	TGTGCCAGCAGCCGCCGGGACTTAGGCACAGATACGCAGTATTTT	CASSRRDLGTDTQYF
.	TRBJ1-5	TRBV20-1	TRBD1	TGCAGTGCTCTCGGACAGGGAGGATCCCAGACCAATCAGCCCCAGCATTTT	CSALGQGGSQTNQPQHF
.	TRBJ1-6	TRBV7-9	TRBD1	TGTGCCAGCCTGCGGACAGGGTCTAATTCACCCCTCCACTTT	CASLRTGSNSPLHF
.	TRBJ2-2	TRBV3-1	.	TGTGCCAGCAGCCATGGGCACCGGGGCACCGGGGAGCTGTTTTTT	CASSHGHRGTGELFF
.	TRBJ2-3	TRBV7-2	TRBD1	TGTGCCAGCAGCCCCTTGCCGGGGACAGACACAGATACGCAGTATTTT	CASSPLPGTDTDTQYF
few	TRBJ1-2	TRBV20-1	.	TGCAGTGCTCCTTCCCCGGAAACTAACTATGGCTACACCTTC	CSAPSPETNYGYTF
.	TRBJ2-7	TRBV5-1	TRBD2	TGCGCCAGCAGCTTGGTGGCGGGAGGAGCCTACGAGCAGTACTTC	CASSLVAGGAYEQYF
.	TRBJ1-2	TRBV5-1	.	TGCGCCAGCGTCGGGCGGAACTATGGCTACACCTTC	CASVGRNYGYTF
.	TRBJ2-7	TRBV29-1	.	TGCAGCGTTCAGCAGGCCTACGAGCAGTACTTC	CSVQQAYEQYF
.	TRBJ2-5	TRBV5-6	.	TGTGCCAGCAGCCCGGGACCAGGACGCGTGGAGACCCAGTACTTC	CASSPGPGRVETQYF
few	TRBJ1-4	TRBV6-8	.	TGTGCCAGCAGTTACGAGTATCGTGAAAAACTGTTTTTT	CASSYEYREKLFF
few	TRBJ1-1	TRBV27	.	TGTGCCAGCAGTCCCTTCGCTAACACTGAAGCTTTCTTT	CASSPFANTEAFF
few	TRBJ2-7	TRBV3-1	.	TGTGCCAGCAGCCACGGCAGGGACTCCTACGAGCAGTACTTC	CASSHGRDSYEQYF
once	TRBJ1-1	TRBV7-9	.	TGTGCCAGCACCCGGGACAACACTGAAGCTTTCTTT	CASTRDNTEAFF
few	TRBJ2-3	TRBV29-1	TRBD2	TGCAGCGTTGACTGGAGCGGGAGGGGGGGCACAGATACGCAGTATTTT	CSVDWSGRGGTDTQYF
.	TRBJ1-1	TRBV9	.	TGTGCCAGCAGCGTAGACGTAGGGAACACTGAAGCTTTCTTT	CASSVDVGNTEAFF
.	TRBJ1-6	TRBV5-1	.	TGCGCCAGCAGCTTTGGGACTCCCAATTCACCCCTCCACTTT	CASSFGTPNSPLHF
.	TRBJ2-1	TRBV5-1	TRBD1	TGCGCCAGCAGCTTTCAGGGGGTAGATGAGCAGTTCTTC	CASSFQGVDEQFF
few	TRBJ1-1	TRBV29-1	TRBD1	TGCAGCGTCCGGACAGGGAACACTGAAGCTTTCTTT	CSVRTGNTEAFF
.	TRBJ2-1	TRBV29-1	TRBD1	TGCAGCGTTATAGGACAGGGGCTCAGGGAGCAGTTCTTC	CSVIGQGLREQFF
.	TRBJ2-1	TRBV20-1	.	TGCAGTGCTAGGAGGCTACAGGGTACAAGCTCCTACAATGAGCAGTTCTTC	CSARRLQGTSSYNEQFF
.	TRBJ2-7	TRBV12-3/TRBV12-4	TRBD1	TGTGCCAGCAGTTTGGGCCCTAACAGGGGCAAGAAGGGTGGCTACGAGCAGTACTTC	CASSLGPNRGKKGGYEQYF
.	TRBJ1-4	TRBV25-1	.	TGTGCCAGCAGTGAATATGGCACAGGGAGGTTACTGTTTTTT	CASSEYGTGRLLFF
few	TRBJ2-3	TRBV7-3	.	TGTGCCAGCAGCTCGGACTTGTCCACAGATACGCAGTATTTT	CASSSDLSTDTQYF
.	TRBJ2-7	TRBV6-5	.	TGTGCCAGCAGTTACTCGCGGATCTCCTACGAGCAGTACTTC	CASSYSRISYEQYF
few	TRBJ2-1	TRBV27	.	TGTGCCAGCAGTAAGCAGGGGCCGGTCGGCGGGCAGTTCTTC	CASSKQGPVGGQFF